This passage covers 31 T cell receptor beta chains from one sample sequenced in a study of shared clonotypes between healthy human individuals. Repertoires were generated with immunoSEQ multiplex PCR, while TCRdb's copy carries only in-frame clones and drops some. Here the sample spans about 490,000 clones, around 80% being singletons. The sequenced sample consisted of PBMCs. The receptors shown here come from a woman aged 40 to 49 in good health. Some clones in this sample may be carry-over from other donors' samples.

As DNA, the CDR3 is TGCGCCAGCAGCTCCCGGGTCCCCCACTACAATGAGCAGTTCTTC. This sequence encodes CASSSRVPHYNEQFF. The chain uses TRBV5-1 and TRBJ2-1; D remains ambiguous. There are 15 residues in the CDR3. Trimming removed 3 bases from V and 3 bases from J, with 13 bases in between. Germline V CDR1 and CDR2: SGHRS, YFSETQ.

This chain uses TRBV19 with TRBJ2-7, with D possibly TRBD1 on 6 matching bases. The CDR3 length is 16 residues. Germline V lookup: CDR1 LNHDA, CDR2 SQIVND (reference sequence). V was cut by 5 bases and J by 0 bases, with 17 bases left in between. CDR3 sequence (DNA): TGTGCCAGTAGTCACAGGGAAAGACTCGGCTCCTACGAGCAGTACTTC. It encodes CASSHRERLGSYEQYF. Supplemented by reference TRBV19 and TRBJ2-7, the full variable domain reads DGGITQSPKYLFRKEGQNVTLSCEQNLNHDAMYWYRQDPGQGLRLIYYSQIVNDFQKGDIAEGYSVSREKKESFPLTVTSAQKNPTAFYLCASSHRERLGSYEQYFGPGTRLTVT.

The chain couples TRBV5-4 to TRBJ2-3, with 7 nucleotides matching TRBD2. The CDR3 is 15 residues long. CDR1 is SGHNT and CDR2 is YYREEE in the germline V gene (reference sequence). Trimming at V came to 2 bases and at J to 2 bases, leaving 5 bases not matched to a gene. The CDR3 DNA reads TGTGCCAGCAGCTTCCCTAGCGGCCCCACAGATACGCAGTATTTT. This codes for CASSFPSGPTDTQYF.

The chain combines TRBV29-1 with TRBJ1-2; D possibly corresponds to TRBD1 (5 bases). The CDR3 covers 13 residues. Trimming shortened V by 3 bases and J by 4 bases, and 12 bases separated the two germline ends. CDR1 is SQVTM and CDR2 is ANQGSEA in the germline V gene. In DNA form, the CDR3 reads TGCAGCGTTGATGAGACAGTCTCCTATGGCTACACCTTC. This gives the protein CSVDETVSYGYTF.

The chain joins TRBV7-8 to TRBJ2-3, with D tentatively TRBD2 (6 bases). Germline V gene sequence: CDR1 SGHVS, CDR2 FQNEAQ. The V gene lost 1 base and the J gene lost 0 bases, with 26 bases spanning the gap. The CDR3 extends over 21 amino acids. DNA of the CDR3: TGTGCCAGCAGCTTAGGCCGACGCCTCTCCGTTAGCGGTACTAGCACAGATACGCAGTATTTT. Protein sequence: CASSLGRRLSVSGTSTDTQYF.

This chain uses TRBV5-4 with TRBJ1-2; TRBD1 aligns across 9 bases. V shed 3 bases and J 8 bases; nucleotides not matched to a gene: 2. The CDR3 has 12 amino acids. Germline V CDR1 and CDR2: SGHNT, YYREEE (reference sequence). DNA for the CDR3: TGTGCCAGCAGCTGGACAGGGGAGGGCTACACCTTC. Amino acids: CASSWTGEGYTF. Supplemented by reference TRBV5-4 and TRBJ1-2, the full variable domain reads ETGVTQSPTHLIKTRGQQVTLRCSSQSGHNTVSWYQQALGQGPQFIFQYYREEENGRGNFPPRFSGLQFPNYSSELNVNALELDDSALYLCASSWTGEGYTFGSGTRLTVV.

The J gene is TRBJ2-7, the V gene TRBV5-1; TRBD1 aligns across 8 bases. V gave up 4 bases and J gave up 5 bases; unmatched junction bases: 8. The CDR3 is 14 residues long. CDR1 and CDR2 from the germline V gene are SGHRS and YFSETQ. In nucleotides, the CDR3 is TGCGCCAGCAGCCCCGGACAGGGTGTCAACGAGCAGTACTTC. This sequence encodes CASSPGQGVNEQYF.

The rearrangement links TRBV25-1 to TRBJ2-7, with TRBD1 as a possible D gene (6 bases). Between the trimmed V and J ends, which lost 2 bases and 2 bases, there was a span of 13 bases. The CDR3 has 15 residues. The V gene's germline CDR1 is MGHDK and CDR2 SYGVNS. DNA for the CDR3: TGTGCCAGCAGTGAACGCCTAGGGGACACCTACGAGCAGTACTTC. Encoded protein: CASSERLGDTYEQYF.

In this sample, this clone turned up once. This CDR3 reads CARSFARAGGPPDTQYF. CDR3 in DNA: TGTGCCAGAAGCTTCGCCAGGGCGGGAGGGCCGCCAGATACGCAGTATTTT. The chain is built from TRBV5-3 and TRBJ2-3; TRBD2 agrees at 9 bases. TRBV5-3 has ORF status, its function being uncertain. CDR3 length: 17 residues. V trimming: 2 bases; J trimming: 4 bases; junction bases outside the gene matches: 11.

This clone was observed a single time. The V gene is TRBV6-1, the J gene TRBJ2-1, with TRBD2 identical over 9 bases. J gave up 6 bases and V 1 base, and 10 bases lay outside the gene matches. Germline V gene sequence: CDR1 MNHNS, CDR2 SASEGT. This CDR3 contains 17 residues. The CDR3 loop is CASSEVIVSGGRNEQFF. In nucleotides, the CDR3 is TGTGCCAGCAGTGAAGTAATCGTGAGCGGGGGGCGCAATGAGCAGTTCTTC.

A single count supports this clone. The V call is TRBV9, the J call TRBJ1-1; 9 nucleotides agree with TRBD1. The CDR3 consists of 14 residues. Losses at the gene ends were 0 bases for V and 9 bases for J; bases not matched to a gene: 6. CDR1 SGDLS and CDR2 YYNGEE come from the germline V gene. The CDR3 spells CASSVGDRASKAFF. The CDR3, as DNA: TGTGCCAGCAGCGTAGGGGACAGGGCATCAAAAGCTTTCTTT.

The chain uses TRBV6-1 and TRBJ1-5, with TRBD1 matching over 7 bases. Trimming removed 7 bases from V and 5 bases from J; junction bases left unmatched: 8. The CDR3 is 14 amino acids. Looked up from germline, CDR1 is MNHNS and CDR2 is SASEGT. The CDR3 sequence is CASKTGAPDQPQHF. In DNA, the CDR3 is TGTGCCAGCAAAACAGGGGCCCCCGATCAGCCCCAGCATTTT.

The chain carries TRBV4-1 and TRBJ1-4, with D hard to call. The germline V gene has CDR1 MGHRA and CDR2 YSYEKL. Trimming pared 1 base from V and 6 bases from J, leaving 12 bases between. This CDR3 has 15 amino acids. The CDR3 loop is CASSQGGSVDEKLFF. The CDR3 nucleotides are TGCGCCAGCAGCCAAGGAGGGTCGGTCGATGAAAAACTGTTTTTT.

The CDR3 here is CASSVEPGQGNTEAFF. CDR3 DNA: TGTGCCAGCAGCGTAGAGCCGGGACAGGGGAACACTGAAGCTTTCTTT. This chain connects TRBV9 to TRBJ1-1, with TRBD1 identical over 9 bases. The junction had 4 bases not matched to a gene; V was cut back by 0 bases and J by 1 base. Germline assignment: CDR1 SGDLS and CDR2 YYNGEE. CDR3 length: 16 amino acids.

The CDR3 region has the DNA TGTGCCAGCACCGGGGTTACGGGGTATGGCTACACCTTC. This translates into CASTGVTGYGYTF. The chain uses TRBV7-9 and TRBJ1-2; D ambiguous. The V end was cut by 7 bases, the J end by 5 bases, with 14 bases between. The CDR3 is 13 amino acids. Germline-derived CDR1 and CDR2 are SEHNR and FQNEAQ (reference sequence).

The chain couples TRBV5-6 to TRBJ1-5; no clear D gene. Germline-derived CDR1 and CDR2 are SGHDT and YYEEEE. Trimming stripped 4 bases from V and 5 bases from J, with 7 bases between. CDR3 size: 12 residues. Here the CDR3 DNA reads TGTGCCAGCAGCGCCGGGTATCAGCCCCAGCATTTT. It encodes CASSAGYQPQHF. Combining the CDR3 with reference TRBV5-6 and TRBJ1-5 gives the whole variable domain DAGVTQSPTHLIKTRGQQVTLRCSPKSGHDTVSWYQQALGQGPQFIFQYYEEEERQRGNFPDRFSGHQFPNYSSELNVNALLLGDSALYLCASSAGYQPQHFGDGTRLSIL.

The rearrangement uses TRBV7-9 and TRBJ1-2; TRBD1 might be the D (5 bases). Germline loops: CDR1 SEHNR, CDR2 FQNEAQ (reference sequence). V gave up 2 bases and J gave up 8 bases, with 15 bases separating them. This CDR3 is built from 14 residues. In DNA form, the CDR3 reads TGTGCCAGCAGCTTAAAAGGGGACTTGGGAGGCTACACCTTC. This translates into CASSLKGDLGGYTF.

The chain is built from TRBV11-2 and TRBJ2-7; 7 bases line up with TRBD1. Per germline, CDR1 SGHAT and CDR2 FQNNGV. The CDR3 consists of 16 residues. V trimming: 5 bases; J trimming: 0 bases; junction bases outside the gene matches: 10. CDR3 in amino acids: CASSRQGPVSSYEQYF. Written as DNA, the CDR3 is TGTGCCAGCAGCAGACAGGGCCCGGTCTCCTCCTACGAGCAGTACTTC.

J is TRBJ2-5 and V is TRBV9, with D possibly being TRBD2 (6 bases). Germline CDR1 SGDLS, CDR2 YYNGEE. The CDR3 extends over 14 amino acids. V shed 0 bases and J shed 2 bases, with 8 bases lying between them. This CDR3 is CASSVGAGQETQYF. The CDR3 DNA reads TGTGCCAGCAGCGTAGGGGCGGGACAAGAGACCCAGTACTTC.

The CDR3 DNA is TGTGCCAGCAGCTCCCCGCCCGGGGGGGAAAAACTGTTTTTT. It codes for CASSSPPGGEKLFF. The genes are TRBV7-2 and TRBJ1-4, with a possible D match to TRBD1 (5 bases). Germline loops: CDR1 SGHTA, CDR2 FQGNSA. Trimming pared 4 bases from V and 8 bases from J, leaving 14 bases between. The CDR3 is 14 residues long.

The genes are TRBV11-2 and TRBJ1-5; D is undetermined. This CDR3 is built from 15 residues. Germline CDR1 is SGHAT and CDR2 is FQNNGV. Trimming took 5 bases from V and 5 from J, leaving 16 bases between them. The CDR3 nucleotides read TGTGCCAGCAGCGACACCGGAGGCGACGATCAGCCCCAGCATTTT. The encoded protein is CASSDTGGDDQPQHF.

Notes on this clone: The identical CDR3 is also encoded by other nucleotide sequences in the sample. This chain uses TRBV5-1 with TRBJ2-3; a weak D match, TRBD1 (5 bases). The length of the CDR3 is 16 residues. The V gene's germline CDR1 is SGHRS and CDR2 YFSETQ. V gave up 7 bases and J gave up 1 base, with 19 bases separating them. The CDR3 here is CASSPGRGVGTDTQYF. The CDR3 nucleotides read TGCGCCAGCTCCCCAGGTAGGGGTGTGGGCACAGATACGCAGTATTTT.

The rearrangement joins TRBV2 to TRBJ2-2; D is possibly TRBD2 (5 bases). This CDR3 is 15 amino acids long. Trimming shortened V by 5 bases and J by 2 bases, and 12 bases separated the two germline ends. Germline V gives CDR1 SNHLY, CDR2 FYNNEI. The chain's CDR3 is CASSQQRANTGELFF. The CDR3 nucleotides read TGTGCCAGCAGTCAACAGAGGGCTAACACCGGGGAGCTGTTTTTT.

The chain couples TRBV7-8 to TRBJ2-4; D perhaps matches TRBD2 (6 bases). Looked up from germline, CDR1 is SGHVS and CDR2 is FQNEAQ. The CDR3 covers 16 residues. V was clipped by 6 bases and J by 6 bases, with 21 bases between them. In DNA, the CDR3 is TGTGCCAGCAGTCTACCCAGACGGGAGACCCCAAACATTCAGTACTTC. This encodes CASSLPRRETPNIQYF.

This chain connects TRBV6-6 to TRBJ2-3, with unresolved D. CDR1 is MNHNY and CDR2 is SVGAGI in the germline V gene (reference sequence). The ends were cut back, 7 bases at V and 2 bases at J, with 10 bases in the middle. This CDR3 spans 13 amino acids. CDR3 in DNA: TGTGCCAGCAAAGTTAGCAACACAGATACGCAGTATTTT. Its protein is CASKVSNTDTQYF.

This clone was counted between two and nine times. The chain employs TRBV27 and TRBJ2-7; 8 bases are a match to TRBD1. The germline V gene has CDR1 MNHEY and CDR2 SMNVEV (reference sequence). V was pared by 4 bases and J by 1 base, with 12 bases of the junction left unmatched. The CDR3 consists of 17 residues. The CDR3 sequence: CASSYLGGTGNSYEQYF. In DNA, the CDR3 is TGTGCCAGCAGTTACTTAGGTGGGACAGGCAATTCCTACGAGCAGTACTTC.

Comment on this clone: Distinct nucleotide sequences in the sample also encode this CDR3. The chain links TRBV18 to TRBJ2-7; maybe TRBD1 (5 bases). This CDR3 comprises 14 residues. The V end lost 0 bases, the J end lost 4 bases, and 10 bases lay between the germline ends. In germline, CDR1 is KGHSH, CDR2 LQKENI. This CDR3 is CASSPPLGVYEQYF. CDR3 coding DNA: TGTGCCAGCTCACCACCGCTAGGGGTATACGAGCAGTACTTC.

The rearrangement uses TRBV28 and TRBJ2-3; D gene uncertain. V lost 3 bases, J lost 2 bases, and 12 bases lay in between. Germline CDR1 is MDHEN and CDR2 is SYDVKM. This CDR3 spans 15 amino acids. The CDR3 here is CASSFDRKPTDTQYF. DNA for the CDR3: TGTGCCAGCAGTTTCGACCGAAAACCCACAGATACGCAGTATTTT.

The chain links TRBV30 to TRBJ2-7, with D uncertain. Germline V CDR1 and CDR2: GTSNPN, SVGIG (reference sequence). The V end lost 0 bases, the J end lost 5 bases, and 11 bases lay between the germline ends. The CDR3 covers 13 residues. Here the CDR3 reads CAWSVDADHEQYF. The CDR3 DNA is TGTGCCTGGAGTGTCGATGCGGACCACGAGCAGTACTTC.

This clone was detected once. The CDR3 here is CSVQGYTEAFF. In nucleotides, the CDR3 is TGCAGCGTGCAGGGATACACTGAAGCTTTCTTT. The chain carries TRBV29-1 and TRBJ1-1; D perhaps matches TRBD1 (5 bases). V was shortened by 6 bases and J by 3 bases, with 8 bases between the two germline ends. This CDR3 has 11 amino acids. Per the germline V gene, CDR1 is SQVTM and CDR2 is ANQGSEA.

CDR3 region: CASSIPGQGGYNEQFF. The CDR3 DNA reads TGTGCCAGTAGTATCCCGGGACAGGGAGGCTACAATGAGCAGTTCTTC. The J gene is TRBJ2-1, the V gene TRBV19; 9 positions match TRBD1. Germline assignment: CDR1 LNHDA and CDR2 SQIVND (reference sequence). This CDR3 is built from 16 residues. V lost 3 bases, J lost 3 bases, and 6 bases stayed unmatched.